A single sample gave rise to the 7 T cell receptor beta chains below, sequenced in a study of beta chain features in type 1 diabetes. Regarding the study as a whole: A moderate, significant TCRB CDR3 shortening appeared in type 1 diabetes across four CD4+ subsets.

TCRB transcripts that were expressed got sequenced, as all of the isolated RNA had been reverse transcribed. Generated by immunoSEQ multiplex PCR, the TCRdb table keeps only in-frame clones and is missing some. The data hold 250,000 to 350,000 clones, with approximately 15% observed a single time. Which antigens these TCRs recognize remains unknown. The sample taken for sequencing was naive CD4+ T cells from blood. The source is a man between 18 and 29 years old with type 1 diabetes.

The V call is TRBV28, the J call TRBJ2-7; weak D call: TRBD2 (5 bases). The CDR3 spans 13 residues. Trimming stripped 6 bases from V and 2 bases from J, with 11 bases between. Germline CDR1 MDHEN, CDR2 SYDVKM. The CDR3 is CASSPGLPYEQYF. The DNA of the CDR3 is TGTGCCAGCAGCCCCGGACTCCCCTACGAGCAGTACTTC. Variable domain in full (rest from reference TRBV28 and TRBJ2-7): DVKVTQSSRYLVKRTGEKVFLECVQDMDHENMFWYRQDPGLGLRLIYFSYDVKMKEKGDIPEGYSVSREKKERFSLILESASTNQTSMYLCASSPGLPYEQYFGPGTRLTVT.

This clone was recorded a few times. This chain joins TRBV7-9 and TRBJ1-5; D is unclear. V shed 8 bases and J shed 9 bases, with 23 bases lying between them. Germline V lookup: CDR1 SEHNR, CDR2 FQNEAQ (reference sequence). This CDR3 is 15 amino acids long. The CDR3 DNA reads as TGTGCCAGCGCTAAGTCGGCGGTTCCTCTTTGGCCCCAGCATTTT. Translation: CASAKSAVPLWPQHF.

The CDR3 coding sequence is TGCGCCAGCAGCCAAGATCTTATTGTTGGGGACAGGGGACCCTACGAGCAGTACTTC. Translating gives CASSQDLIVGDRGPYEQYF. The chain is built from TRBV4-3 and TRBJ2-7; 10 positions match TRBD1. CDR1 and CDR2 from the germline V gene are LGHNA and YSLEER. The CDR3 length is 19 residues. V was pared by 0 bases and J by 2 bases, with 13 bases of the junction left unmatched.

The chain carries TRBV4-2 and TRBJ2-2, with a tentative D call TRBD1 (6 bases). This CDR3 is 15 amino acids long. Trimming left V 4 bases short and J 3 bases short, with 12 bases between. Germline CDR1 and CDR2: LGHNA and YNFKEQ. CDR3 DNA: TGTGCCAGCAGCCCCCGGACAGAACACACCGGGGAGCTGTTTTTT. This sequence encodes CASSPRTEHTGELFF.

The chain employs TRBV9 and TRBJ2-1, with 15 positions matching TRBD2. This CDR3 region has 17 residues. Germline loops: CDR1 SGDLS, CDR2 YYNGEE. J was trimmed by 8 bases and V by 0 bases; bases with no gene match: 6. CDR3 loop: CASSVAPGLAGGHEQFF. The CDR3 bases are TGTGCCAGCAGCGTAGCCCCCGGACTAGCGGGGGGGCATGAGCAGTTCTTC.

The chain employs TRBV5-1 and TRBJ2-1, with 9 nucleotides matching TRBD1. Trimming cost V 4 bases and J 7 bases; bases outside gene matches: 3. The length of the CDR3 is 13 residues. CDR1 is SGHRS and CDR2 is YFSETQ in the germline V gene. The CDR3 DNA follows: TGCGCCAGCAGCCGGGACAGGGCGAATGAGCAGTTCTTC. This encodes CASSRDRANEQFF. Based on the CDR3 plus reference TRBV5-1 and TRBJ2-1, the full variable domain is KAGVTQTPRYLIKTRGQQVTLSCSPISGHRSVSWYQQTPGQGLQFLFEYFSETQRNKGNFPGRFSGRQFSNSRSEMNVSTLELGDSALYLCASSRDRANEQFFGPGTRLTVL.

This clone occurred a few times. This sequence joins TRBV19 and TRBJ2-7; 7 bases match TRBD1. Germline trimming cut 5 bases from V and 2 bases from J; bases unmatched to any gene: 6. CDR3 length: 14 amino acids. CDR1 LNHDA and CDR2 SQIVND come from the germline V gene (reference sequence). For the CDR3, the DNA is TGTGCCAGTAGTCCCACCGGGACAGCCTACGAGCAGTACTTC. This translates into CASSPTGTAYEQYF.